The next 18 T cell receptor beta chains were all read from a single sample in a study of blood T cell repertoires in COVID-19. TCRdb keeps only in-frame clones here, not all; method: immunoSEQ multiplex PCR. Seen here are fewer than 350,000 clones, 81% observed once, and the top ten hold 2.5% to 3%. The sample taken for sequencing was peripheral blood. These receptors were obtained from a woman aged 55-69 years with active or convalescent COVID-19.

This clone was picked up a small number of times. The chain links TRBV5-6 to TRBJ1-1, with a tentative D call TRBD1 (5 bases). Trimming shortened V by 4 bases and J by 3 bases, and 13 bases separated the two germline ends. Germline V gives CDR1 SGHDT, CDR2 YYEEEE. The CDR3 contains 14 residues. The CDR3 loop reads CASSQGLRDTEAFF. The CDR3 region has the DNA TGTGCCAGCAGCCAGGGACTGAGGGACACTGAAGCTTTCTTT.

This clone was detected a few times. The gene calls are TRBV21-1 and TRBJ1-4; the D call of TRBD1 is as the table states it, not checked on the DNA. TRBV21-1 is a recognized pseudogene. The CDR3 loop spans 16 amino acids. This CDR3 is CASSKGGGQGEDRLFF. The CDR3 DNA is TGTGCCAGCAGCAAAGGGGGGGGACAGGGTGAGGATAGACTGTTTTTT.

This chain links TRBV28 with TRBJ1-3; TRBD1 matches 9 bases. From germline, CDR1 is MDHEN and CDR2 SYDVKM. CDR3 size: 12 residues. The ends lost 8 bases at V and 4 bases at J; junction bases unmatched: 0. The CDR3 bases are TGTGCCAGCGGGACAGGGGGAAACACCATATATTTT. This translates into CASGTGGNTIYF.

This clone showed up just a few times. V and J are TRBV27 and TRBJ1-6; D possibly corresponds to TRBD1 (5 bases). Germline-derived CDR1 and CDR2 are MNHEY and SMNVEV (reference sequence). This CDR3 has 11 amino acids. The ends were cut back, 9 bases at V and 10 bases at J, with 10 bases in the middle. CDR3 amino acids: CASGAGSPLHF. The CDR3 nucleotides are TGTGCCAGTGGGGCGGGGTCACCCCTCCACTTT.

This rearrangement joins TRBV19 to TRBJ2-2; 8 bases map to TRBD1. The CDR3 sequence is 17 residues long. J lost 1 base, V lost 5 bases, and 9 bases had no gene match. CDR1 is LNHDA, CDR2 SQIVND, per germline (reference sequence). The chain's CDR3 is CASSSSPGQVNTGELFF. The CDR3 region has the DNA TGTGCCAGTAGTTCCTCTCCGGGACAGGTGAACACCGGGGAGCTGTTTTTT.

This clone has a handful of counts. The chain joins TRBV15 to TRBJ1-5; D uncertain. Trimming shortened V by 1 base and J by 0 bases, and 7 bases separated the two germline ends. Germline V gives CDR1 LNHNV, CDR2 YYDKDF (reference sequence). The CDR3 runs to 15 residues. CDR3: CATSRGPYSNQPQHF. DNA of the CDR3: TGTGCCACCAGCAGAGGGCCTTATAGCAATCAGCCCCAGCATTTT.

The chain has TRBV5-5 and TRBJ1-1, with D possibly being TRBD1 (5 bases). The V and J ends lost 3 bases and 0 bases respectively, with 15 bases between them. CDR3 length: 16 amino acids. CDR1 SGHKS and CDR2 YYEKEE come from the germline V gene (reference sequence). The CDR3 loop reads CASSSSPTVLNTEAFF. The CDR3 coding sequence is TGTGCCAGCAGCTCAAGTCCGACAGTCCTGAACACTGAAGCTTTCTTT.

The chain has TRBV11-2 and TRBJ2-1; 12 nucleotides agree with TRBD2. Germline trimming cut 4 bases from V and 8 bases from J; bases unmatched to any gene: 6. The CDR3 spans 15 residues. CDR1 is SGHAT and CDR2 is FQNNGV in the germline V gene. CDR3 protein: CASSSLAGGIDEQFF. The CDR3 nucleotides read TGTGCCAGCAGCTCCCTAGCGGGGGGGATCGATGAGCAGTTCTTC.

The genes are TRBV6-5 and TRBJ1-4, with 9 bases identical to TRBD1. There are 16 residues in the CDR3. The trim removed 0 bases at V and 7 bases at J, leaving 6 bases unmatched. Germline CDR1 MNHEY, CDR2 SVGAGI. The CDR3 here is CASSYSPGQGSEKLFF. Here the CDR3 DNA reads TGTGCCAGCAGTTACTCACCGGGACAGGGTAGTGAAAAACTGTTTTTT.

The V gene is TRBV5-1, the J gene TRBJ1-5; D remains unclear. V was trimmed by 0 bases and J by 7 bases, leaving 11 bases between them. This CDR3 is 14 amino acids long. The germline CDR1 and CDR2 sequences are SGHRS and YFSETQ. CDR3: CASSLDAGGQPQHF. CDR3 DNA sequence: TGCGCCAGCAGCTTGGATGCAGGAGGGCAGCCCCAGCATTTT.

The chain carries TRBV6-4 and TRBJ1-1; 7 bases align to TRBD1. Germline V gene lookup returns CDR1 MRHNA and CDR2 SNTAGT. The CDR3 loop spans 18 amino acids. Unmatched junction bases numbered 16, after V lost 6 bases and J lost 0 bases. The CDR3 here is CASRMRDSLRGMNTEAFF. The CDR3 DNA sequence: TGTGCCAGCAGAATGCGGGACAGCCTAAGGGGCATGAACACTGAAGCTTTCTTT.

V gene TRBV9 combines with J gene TRBJ2-3; TRBD2 agrees at 11 bases. Trimming removed 3 bases from V and 3 bases from J; junction bases left unmatched: 9. The CDR3 covers 17 residues. CDR1 and CDR2 (germline): SGDLS, YYNGEE. CDR3 bases: TGTGCCAGCAGCGGCCCGACTAGCGGGGTAAGAACAGATACGCAGTATTTT. This sequence encodes CASSGPTSGVRTDTQYF.

The chain recombines TRBV5-6 with TRBJ2-7; 7 nucleotides agree with TRBD2. J gave up 4 bases and V 4 bases, and 8 bases lay outside the gene matches. The CDR3 extends over 14 amino acids. Germline CDR1 is SGHDT and CDR2 is YYEEEE. The CDR3 DNA reads as TGTGCCAGCAGCCGCGGGGGTTCGCTTTACGAGCAGTACTTC. This encodes CASSRGGSLYEQYF.

J is TRBJ1-4 and V is TRBV5-1; weak D call: TRBD1 (6 bases). The V gene's germline CDR1 is SGHRS and CDR2 YFSETQ. Trimming stripped 0 bases from V and 8 bases from J, with 14 bases between. The CDR3 contains 15 residues. The CDR3 spells CASSLGGGAAEKLFF. CDR3 DNA: TGCGCCAGCAGCTTGGGTGGGGGCGCGGCGGAAAAACTGTTTTTT.

The chain uses TRBV11-3 and TRBJ2-2; 13 bases align to TRBD2. The CDR3 spans 16 residues. J lost 6 bases, V lost 5 bases, and 6 bases had no gene match. Germline V lookup: CDR1 SGHNT, CDR2 YENEEA. The CDR3 nucleotides are TGTGCCAGCAGCCGGGGGACTAGCGGGGTCGCCGGGGAGCTGTTTTTT. This gives the protein CASSRGTSGVAGELFF.

The chain has TRBV6-2 or TRBV6-3 and TRBJ2-5; 10 bases match TRBD1. V dropped 2 bases and J dropped 0; count of bases not matched to a gene: 15. CDR3 length equals 20 residues. Per germline, CDR1 MNHEY and CDR2 SVGEGT. CDR3 bases: TGTGCCAGCAGTTACCTAATCTCCGGGACAGGGGCTCTCTACCAAGAGACCCAGTACTTC. It is translated as CASSYLISGTGALYQETQYF.

The chain has TRBV7-2 and TRBJ1-6; D ambiguous. The germline V and J ends were trimmed by 1 base and 0 bases, with 7 bases remaining between them. The CDR3 covers 16 residues. The germline V gene encodes CDR1 SGHTA and CDR2 FQGNSA. The CDR3 sequence is CASSLGSSSYNSPLHF. The CDR3 bases are TGTGCCAGCAGCTTAGGTTCTAGCTCCTATAATTCACCCCTCCACTTT.

This sequence joins TRBV9 and TRBJ2-5; maybe TRBD2 (6 bases). CDR1 and CDR2 from the germline V gene are SGDLS and YYNGEE. CDR3 size: 16 residues. Trimming pared 1 base from V and 4 bases from J, leaving 17 bases between. The CDR3 nucleotides are TGTGCCAGCAGCGTAAGCTCGGGTATGGGGGGAGAGACCCAGTACTTC. Translated, it gives CASSVSSGMGGETQYF.